This section outlines one T cell receptor beta chain sequence together with its context. This clonotype was seen repeatedly, ten times or more. Its antigen is currently not known. Base-call qualities are not available, and no considerably larger clone is one nucleotide away. Library construction relied on 5' RACE. Reads for this sample came from an Illumina HiSeq 2000. Template switching introduced a universal primer binding site; the final cDNA contained a unique molecular identifier, enabling accurate counting of TCR cDNA molecules. Specific primers in the conserved constant-segment region were used to synthesize first-strand cDNA for the TCR alpha and beta chains. To control for contamination, every cDNA library carried two barcodes: a SMART-Mk sample barcode plus Illumina barcodes. TruSeq adapter sequences, together with Illumina sample barcodes, were added in two successive PCR steps. TCR alpha and beta cDNA libraries were sequenced on the Illumina HiSeq platform with custom primers. The study's own analysis went as follows. MiGEC processed the raw reads to extract unique molecular identifiers, while MiXCR was used to determine the CDR3 positions. For each individual, recombination models were inferred using an EM algorithm with the repgenHMM and IGoR tools. The analysis of shared clonotypes was done with the tcR package in R, with sharing normalized by the product of cloneset sizes. To study raw recombination without the effects of thymic and clonal selection, out-of-frame nonproductive sequences were analyzed. The public reads were quality trimmed at Q25 with fastp and then assembled into clones with MiXCR by TCRdb, keeping productive beta chains. Every distinct CDR3 protein forms one entry, paired with its most common genes and DNA. Here the V and J calls rest on TCRdb's processing, not on the authors' analysis. The sample table shows some 240,000 distinct CDR3 sequences, and about 9% are seen once. Less than 4% of the sample is held by the ten biggest clonotypes.

Every donor was a healthy Caucasian. Three pairs of female monozygotic twins, all aged 18 to 29 years, made up the twin cohort. Positive isolation kits from Invitrogen were used to isolate CD4+ and CD8+ T cell populations. The data stem from a study of identical twins listed by TCRdb under 2016. Study-wide context: To test whether fetal clonotypes persist, the study used deep sequencing on TCR alpha and beta repertoires from monozygotic twins, unrelated adults of various ages, and cord blood. To rule out contamination, replicate twin experiments were performed at different times with different library preparation protocols.

What the research found in general, with its limitations: Because the same donors could not be followed over many years, conclusions were based on cross-sectional statistical analysis. Out-of-frame TCR alpha sharing in monozygotic twins was systematically underestimated by recombination models, whereas sharing between unrelated individuals was in agreement with the recombination models. Compared with coincidental sharing between unrelated individuals, out-of-frame TCR alpha sequences shared between twins showed an excess of sequences with low generation probability. Invariant T cells such as MAIT and iNKT could partly confound zero-insertion analyses, though diverse VJ usage argued against this for most clonotypes. The excess sharing between twins in beta out-of-frame sequences was weaker because fewer shared sequences reduced the signal-to-noise ratio. Fewer insertions were carried by abundant cord blood beta clonotypes; a weaker similar trend was observed in young adult naive repertoires, while no such trend was observed in memory repertoires.

The CDR3, cysteine through phenylalanine, is 11 amino acids long. Only CDR3 DNA is held: 33 bases, read in frame from base 1. Trimming removed 6 bases from V and 3 bases from J, leaving 6 bases between the germline ends. This same sample was also taken into another study, of yellow fever vaccine responses in identical twins. The other study reports the following: The T cell response to vaccination in identical twins was reported by the authors to appear partly convergent and partly personalized. In the study, vaccine-responding T cell clones were precisely tracked in identical twins.

Material: CD8+ T cells sorted from blood. This receptor was obtained from a woman between 18 and 29 years old in good health. The V gene is TRBV12-3 or TRBV12-4 and the J gene is TRBJ2-7; no D gene is confidently identified. DNA sequence: TGTGCCAGCAGCGCTAACTACGAGCAGTACTTC. This translates into CASSANYEQYF.